The 31 T cell receptor beta chains presented below share a single source sample, sequenced in a study of human T cells and chemical hapten exposure. TCRdb re-called the RACE reads with MiXCR, one entry per CDR3 protein. The sample includes just over 80,000 distinct CDR3 sequences, roughly a tenth of them seen just once. The sample's time point: patch test 1, 2 weeks after DPC sensitization. Treatment of the sample: therapeutic diphenylcyclopropenone sensitization with weekly scalp DPC. Specimen: whole blood, collected in connection with sensitization to the hapten diphenylcyclopropenone (DPC). These receptors all come from a woman in her 50s with alopecia areata. Some clones in this sample may be carry-over from other donors' samples.

The chain uses TRBV28 and TRBJ2-1; D not certain. CDR1 MDHEN and CDR2 SYDVKM come from the germline V gene. CDR3 size: 14 residues. V shed 3 bases and J shed 1 base, with 7 bases lying between them. The CDR3 DNA is TGTGCCAGCAGTTTGGGTACATCCTACAATGAGCAGTTCTTC. This encodes CASSLGTSYNEQFF.

This clonotype was seen only a few times. Written as DNA, the CDR3 is TGTGCCAGCAGCTTCGATGGGGTAGTGCAGTTCTTC. It translates to CASSFDGVVQFF. The chain recombines TRBV7-9 with TRBJ2-1; D ambiguous. Trimming took off 3 bases at V and 12 bases at J, with 12 bases between the two ends. CDR1 is SEHNR, CDR2 FQNEAQ, per germline (reference sequence). The CDR3 is 12 residues long.

The genes are TRBV5-1 and TRBJ2-1, with 10 bases fitting TRBD2. Germline CDR1 reads SGHRS; CDR2 reads YFSETQ. The length of the CDR3 is 16 residues. The V and J ends lost 3 bases and 0 bases, in that order; junction bases with no gene match: 3. Written as DNA, the CDR3 is TGCGCCAGCAGCTACTCTAGCGGGAGCTCCTACAATGAGCAGTTCTTC. It specifies CASSYSSGSSYNEQFF.

This clonotype has a handful of counts. The gene calls are TRBV27 and TRBJ2-3; TRBD2 matches at 12 bases. V shed 5 bases, J shed 0 bases, and the junction held 6 bases outside the gene matches. In germline, CDR1 is MNHEY, CDR2 SMNVEV (reference sequence). The CDR3 is 17 residues long. This CDR3 is CASSLRTSGISTDTQYF. CDR3 nucleotides: TGTGCCAGCAGTCTAAGGACTAGCGGGATTAGCACAGATACGCAGTATTTT.

The genes are TRBV7-9 and TRBJ2-6; D not resolved. V was cut by 5 bases and J by 1 base, with 15 bases left in between. The CDR3 is made up of 17 amino acids. In germline, CDR1 is SEHNR, CDR2 FQNEAQ (reference sequence). Here the CDR3 reads CASSPTAMLSGANVLTF. The DNA for the CDR3 is TGTGCCAGCAGCCCGACCGCCATGTTATCTGGGGCCAACGTCCTGACTTTC.

The rearrangement uses TRBV24-1 and TRBJ1-2; TRBD1 matches at 9 bases. The junction had 9 bases not matched to a gene; V was cut back by 8 bases and J by 3 bases. Germline V gene lookup returns CDR1 KGHDR and CDR2 SFDVKD. The length of the CDR3 is 15 residues. CDR3 nucleotide sequence: TGTGCCACCAACTCCGGGACAGGGTATGACTATGGCTACACCTTC. Residues: CATNSGTGYDYGYTF.

The chain employs TRBV7-2 and TRBJ1-1, with a tentative D call TRBD1 (6 bases). The CDR3 covers 18 residues. With 1 base removed from V and 5 bases from J, the gap between germline ends came to 23 bases. The V gene's germline CDR1 is SGHTA and CDR2 FQGNSA. The CDR3 DNA reads as TGTGCCAGCAGCTTAGTTAGTAGGGGAGTAAGAGGGGGGACTGAAGCTTTCTTT. Translation gives CASSLVSRGVRGGTEAFF.

This clonotype was seen more than once but under ten times. CDR3 residues: CASRPDSSSNQPQHF. The CDR3 nucleotides read TGCGCCAGCAGACCGGACAGTTCGAGCAATCAGCCCCAGCATTTT. The V gene is TRBV5-1, the J gene TRBJ1-5, with D possibly matching TRBD1 (6 bases). The CDR3 covers 15 residues. Per germline, CDR1 SGHRS and CDR2 YFSETQ. The ends were cut back, 5 bases at V and 1 base at J, with 13 bases in the middle.

The chain recombines TRBV10-3 with TRBJ2-7; D could derive from TRBD1 or TRBD2 (5 bases each). Germline V gene data show CDR1 as ENHRY and CDR2 as SYGVKD. The V and J ends lost 8 bases and 1 base respectively, with 9 bases between them. This CDR3 is 12 amino acids long. DNA of the CDR3: TGTGCCATCGGGACCGGATCCTACGAGCAGTACTTC. Translation: CAIGTGSYEQYF.

This clonotype was seen a few times. CDR3 sequence: CASSFATSGSKQYF. CDR3 DNA sequence: TGTGCCAGCAGTTTCGCGACTAGCGGGAGTAAGCAGTACTTC. The chain carries TRBV27 and TRBJ2-7; 12 nucleotides match TRBD2. The CDR3 runs 14 residues. Losses at the gene ends were 3 bases for V and 8 bases for J; bases not matched to a gene: 5. The germline V gene has CDR1 MNHEY and CDR2 SMNVEV (reference sequence).

The chain carries TRBV15 and TRBJ1-5; D ambiguous. The germline V gene has CDR1 LNHNV and CDR2 YYDKDF (reference sequence). Trimming pared 5 bases from V and 8 bases from J, leaving 7 bases between. The CDR3 runs to 11 residues. The CDR3 region is CATSLGEPQHF. CDR3 DNA sequence: TGTGCCACCAGCCTTGGCGAGCCCCAGCATTTT.

In this sample, this clonotype turned up many times. The CDR3 nucleotides are TGTGCCAGCAGTTACTCAACCGGCGGAAAACTGTTTTTT. Protein sequence: CASSYSTGGKLFF. V and J are TRBV6-5 and TRBJ1-4; D gene unclear. Germline V lookup: CDR1 MNHEY, CDR2 SVGAGI. The CDR3 extends over 13 amino acids. Deletions cut 0 bases from V and 10 bases from J, with 9 bases between.

Notes on this clonotype: A much larger clone is a single base away; this may be a read error. No conserved phenylalanine or tryptophan is present at the end of the CDR3, so a read error is the likely explanation. The CDR3 reads CASNRLGTGGLRTQYS. The CDR3 DNA sequence: TGTGCCAGCAACCGTTTGGGGACAGGGGGCTTGCGAACCCAGTACTCC. This chain joins TRBV12-3 or TRBV12-4 and TRBJ2-5, with 12 bases aligning to TRBD1. The length of the CDR3 is 16 residues. Germline trimming cut 7 bases from V and 8 bases from J; bases unmatched to any gene: 14.

This clonotype has a handful of counts. V is TRBV5-1 and J is TRBJ2-5; D is tentatively TRBD1 or TRBD2 (5 bases each). V was cut by 4 bases and J by 0 bases, with 10 bases left in between. Germline loops: CDR1 SGHRS, CDR2 YFSETQ. CDR3 length: 14 residues. In nucleotides, the CDR3 is TGCGCCAGCAGCCCCCCGGGACACCAAGAGACCCAGTACTTC. It is translated as CASSPPGHQETQYF.

This clonotype was seen only a few times. This sequence joins TRBV10-2 and TRBJ1-1; D not certain. Germline CDR1 WSHSY, CDR2 SAAADI. The V end was cut by 6 bases, the J end by 3 bases, with 8 bases between. The CDR3 consists of 12 residues. The CDR3 is CASSNSHTEAFF. CDR3 bases: TGCGCCAGCAGCAACAGCCACACTGAAGCTTTCTTT.

A remark on this clonotype: Since a much larger clone is just one base distant, this may be a read error. The rearrangement uses TRBV7-2 and TRBJ2-7, with 11 bases that match TRBD2. Germline V gene data show CDR1 as SGHTA and CDR2 as FQGNSA. The V and J ends lost 4 bases and 6 bases, in that order; junction bases with no gene match: 5. The CDR3 totals 14 residues. The CDR3 reads CASSSRTSGSEQYF. CDR3 nucleotides: TGTGCCAGCAGCTCCCGGACTAGCGGGTCCGAGCAGTACTTC.

The chain uses TRBV28 and TRBJ2-7; 16 nucleotides line up with TRBD2. This CDR3 has 17 amino acids. Germline lookup yields CDR1 MDHEN and CDR2 SYDVKM. J was trimmed by 1 base and V by 6 bases; bases with no gene match: 6. CDR3 amino acids: CASRDLGLAGGSYEQYF. The CDR3 region has the DNA TGTGCCAGCAGGGACCTGGGACTAGCGGGAGGGTCCTACGAGCAGTACTTC.

The chain has TRBV20-1 and TRBJ1-6, with no clear D. The CDR3 is made up of 15 amino acids. Germline V gene data show CDR1 as DFQATT and CDR2 as SNEGSKA (reference sequence). V lost 0 bases to trimming and J lost 5 bases, with 11 bases between them. The CDR3 sequence is CSARDRITNNSPLHF. The CDR3 DNA reads TGCAGTGCTAGAGACCGCATAACGAATAATTCACCCCTCCACTTT.

To note about this clonotype: A read error may explain this, as a much larger clone is one base away. This chain joins TRBV7-2 and TRBJ1-5, with D perhaps TRBD1 (5 bases). Germline V gives CDR1 SGHTA, CDR2 FQGNSA. CDR3 length: 13 amino acids. The CDR3 nucleotides are TGTGCCGGCAGCCACGGACAAAATCAGCCCCAGCATTTT. Encoded protein: CAGSHGQNQPQHF.

This sequence joins TRBV9 and TRBJ1-6, with 7 nucleotides matching TRBD1. The CDR3 consists of 13 residues. The junction had 7 bases not matched to a gene; V was cut back by 7 bases and J by 9 bases. From germline, CDR1 is SGDLS and CDR2 YYNGEE. Written as DNA, the CDR3 is TGTGCCAGCTCCGGGACAGATTCTTCACCCCTCCACTTT. This sequence encodes CASSGTDSSPLHF.

The rearrangement links TRBV28 to TRBJ2-7; no clear D gene. CDR3 length: 12 amino acids. The V gene's germline CDR1 is MDHEN and CDR2 SYDVKM. Trimming took off 7 bases at V and 3 bases at J, with 10 bases between the two ends. CDR3 nucleotide sequence: TGTGCCAGCAACACACGGAGCTACGAGCAGTACTTC. The encoded protein is CASNTRSYEQYF. The entire variable domain, with the rest obtained from reference TRBV28 and TRBJ2-7, is as follows: DVKVTQSSRYLVKRTGEKVFLECVQDMDHENMFWYRQDPGLGLRLIYFSYDVKMKEKGDIPEGYSVSREKKERFSLILESASTNQTSMYLCASNTRSYEQYFGPGTRLTVT.

This clonotype has at least ten counts. CDR3: CSAPDRFGGEKLFF. As DNA, the CDR3 is TGCAGTGCTCCCGACAGGTTTGGGGGTGAAAAACTGTTTTTT. The chain is built from TRBV20-1 and TRBJ1-4; D is possibly TRBD1 (6 bases). In germline, CDR1 is DFQATT, CDR2 SNEGSKA (reference sequence). CDR3 size: 14 residues. V was trimmed by 5 bases and J by 7 bases, leaving 17 bases between them.

The rearrangement uses TRBV11-3 and TRBJ2-1; perhaps D is TRBD1 or TRBD2 (5 bases each). The germline V gene has CDR1 SGHNT and CDR2 YENEEA. The CDR3 spans 15 residues. Trimming stripped 5 bases from V and 4 bases from J, with 15 bases between. The CDR3 DNA reads as TGTGCCAGCAGCACCAGAGGGGCCAGTTACAATGAGCAGTTCTTC. This encodes CASSTRGASYNEQFF.

CDR3: CASSLDLAGGRDEQYF. The CDR3, as DNA: TGCGCCAGCAGCTTGGATTTAGCGGGGGGCCGCGACGAGCAGTACTTC. The chain couples TRBV5-1 to TRBJ2-7; 10 bases map to TRBD2. V was clipped by 0 bases and J by 5 bases; unmatched bases: 8. Looked up from germline, CDR1 is SGHRS and CDR2 is YFSETQ. The CDR3 is made up of 16 amino acids.

The sample holds a few counts of this clonotype. V gene TRBV7-6 combines with J gene TRBJ2-4, with D unresolved. This CDR3 comprises 14 residues. Germline values: CDR1 SGHVS, CDR2 FNYEAQ. V lost 3 bases and J lost 8, with 14 bases in between. For the CDR3, the DNA is TGTGCCAGCAGCTTGGGTGGCACTGGGTACATTCAGTACTTC. This translates into CASSLGGTGYIQYF.

This clonotype was detected many times. The rearrangement uses TRBV7-9 and TRBJ1-2; unclear D gene. The CDR3 covers 14 residues. Trimming removed 2 bases at V and 3 bases at J, with 10 bases between. Germline lookup yields CDR1 SEHNR and CDR2 FQNEAQ (reference sequence). The CDR3 loop is CASSLHRPDYGYTF. CDR3 DNA sequence: TGTGCCAGCAGCTTACACAGACCGGACTATGGCTACACCTTC.

Ten or more counts support this clonotype. The genes are TRBV11-2 and TRBJ2-1, with 10 bases aligning to TRBD2. V lost 6 bases, J lost 6 bases, and 5 bases stayed unmatched. The germline V gene has CDR1 SGHAT and CDR2 FQNNGV. This CDR3 has 14 amino acids. The CDR3 DNA sequence: TGTGCCAGCAGAAGGACTAGCGGACTCAATGAGCAGTTCTTC. Translating it yields CASRRTSGLNEQFF. Complete variable domain (other parts from reference TRBV11-2 and TRBJ2-1): EAGVAQSPRYKIIEKRQSVAFWCNPISGHATLYWYQQILGQGPKLLIQFQNNGVVDDSQLPKDRFSAERLKGVDSTLKIQPAKLEDSAVYLCASRRTSGLNEQFFGPGTRLTVL.

V and J are TRBV9 and TRBJ1-4; possibly TRBD1 for D (6 bases). The CDR3 extends over 16 amino acids. Between the trimmed V and J ends, which lost 0 bases and 0 bases, there was a span of 9 bases. Looked up from germline, CDR1 is SGDLS and CDR2 is YYNGEE. The CDR3 nucleotides are TGTGCCAGCAGCGTAGGGACAGCTGCAACTAATGAAAAACTGTTTTTT. Amino acid sequence: CASSVGTAATNEKLFF. Drawing the rest from reference TRBV9 and TRBJ1-4, the complete variable domain is DSGVTQTPKHLITATGQRVTLRCSPRSGDLSVYWYQQSLDQGLQFLIQYYNGEERAKGNILERFSAQQFPDLHSELNLSSLELGDSALYFCASSVGTAATNEKLFFGSGTQLSVL.

This clonotype was observed many times. CDR3 nucleotides: TGCAGCGTTTTACTACAGACCTACGAGCAGTACTTC. Its translation: CSVLLQTYEQYF. The chain joins TRBV29-1 to TRBJ2-7; no firm D call. V lost 5 bases and J lost 2, with 10 bases in between. This CDR3 comprises 12 residues. CDR1 and CDR2 (germline): SQVTM, ANQGSEA.

This clonotype was recorded a few times. V gene TRBV9 combines with J gene TRBJ1-3; the match to TRBD1 covers 7 bases. This CDR3 contains 16 residues. The germline V gene has CDR1 SGDLS and CDR2 YYNGEE. Trimming removed 3 bases from V and 9 bases from J; junction bases left unmatched: 15. The CDR3 sequence: CASSAQGLIGSGTIYF. CDR3 sequence (DNA): TGTGCCAGCAGCGCACAGGGGCTTATAGGGTCCGGCACCATATATTTT.

The genes are TRBV7-6 and TRBJ2-3; the D gene could be TRBD1 or TRBD2 (5 bases each). This CDR3 comprises 15 residues. Germline CDR1 SGHVS, CDR2 FNYEAQ. The CDR3 is CAAAPGPLCTDTQYF. CDR3 nucleotides: TGTGCGGCAGCCCCGGGACCGCTCTGCACAGATACGCAGTATTTT.